The 30 T cell receptor beta chains reported below all come from one sample, sequenced in a study of T cell responses to AZD1222 COVID-19 vaccine. TCRdb's table, derived via immunoSEQ multiplex PCR, lists solely in-frame clones and lacks some. The table has around 180,000 clones, around 87% seen once; the top ten hold about 2.5%. This material consisted of peripheral blood, taken on day 0 of MenACWY control vaccination. These receptor sequences come from an adult in good health.

This sequence joins TRBV2 and TRBJ1-2, with TRBD1 matching over 7 bases. Trimming took 5 bases from V and 5 from J; bases not matched to a gene: 8. The CDR3 has 14 residues. Germline V CDR1 and CDR2: SNHLY, FYNNEI. In nucleotides, the CDR3 is TGTGCCAGCAGTAGACCCGGGACAGCATATGGCTACACCTTC. Translating gives CASSRPGTAYGYTF. The variable domain in full, completed from reference TRBV2 and TRBJ1-2, reads EPEVTQTPSHQVTQMGQEVILRCVPISNHLYFYWYRQILGQKVEFLVSFYNNEISEKSEIFDDQFSVERPDGSNFTLKIRSTKLEDSAMYFCASSRPGTAYGYTFGSGTRLTVV.

The gene calls are TRBV13 and TRBJ2-7; no reliable D call. Looked up from germline, CDR1 is PRHDT and CDR2 is FYEKMQ (reference sequence). This CDR3 has 17 amino acids. Trimming shortened V by 3 bases and J by 3 bases, and 21 bases separated the two germline ends. The CDR3 protein is CASSFPQTGAFDYEQYF. CDR3 sequence (DNA): TGTGCCAGCAGCTTCCCACAGACCGGTGCCTTTGACTACGAGCAGTACTTC.

The gene calls are TRBV6-5 and TRBJ2-3; 10 nucleotides line up with TRBD2. V gave up 6 bases and J gave up 5 bases; unmatched junction bases: 8. Germline V CDR1 and CDR2: MNHEY, SVGAGI. CDR3 length equals 15 residues. The CDR3 DNA reads TGTGCCAGCAGCCCGACTAGCGGGCGACTAGATACGCAGTATTTT. Translating it yields CASSPTSGRLDTQYF.

The genes are TRBV7-9 and TRBJ2-3, with 12 bases identical to TRBD2. The CDR3 consists of 17 residues. CDR1 is SEHNR and CDR2 is FQNEAQ in the germline V gene (reference sequence). V shed 3 bases, J shed 4 bases, and the junction held 8 bases outside the gene matches. CDR3 nucleotides: TGTGCCAGCAGCTTTTTCGCTAGCGGGAGGGCCGCAGATACGCAGTATTTT. Its protein product is CASSFFASGRAADTQYF.

This clone has a single count. This sequence joins TRBV9 and TRBJ1-2; no clear D gene. Trimming removed 7 bases from V and 6 bases from J, with 4 bases in between. This CDR3 comprises 9 residues. From germline, CDR1 is SGDLS and CDR2 YYNGEE. The CDR3 here is CASGDGYTF. CDR3 sequence (DNA): TGTGCCAGCGGAGATGGCTACACCTTC.

The rearrangement uses TRBV5-5 and TRBJ2-1; possibly TRBD1 for D (5 bases). The CDR3 has 16 residues. Trimming cost V 5 bases and J 1 base, with 16 bases left between them. Germline V gives CDR1 SGHKS, CDR2 YYEKEE (reference sequence). The chain's CDR3 is CASSSEEDKSYNEQFF. In DNA, the CDR3 is TGTGCCAGCAGTTCCGAAGAGGACAAATCCTACAATGAGCAGTTCTTC.

This chain links TRBV2 with TRBJ2-1, with 8 bases aligning to TRBD2. Germline trimming cut 2 bases from V and 2 bases from J; bases unmatched to any gene: 2. This CDR3 is built from 15 residues. Per the germline V gene, CDR1 is SNHLY and CDR2 is FYNNEI. This CDR3 reads CASSETRGAYNEQFF. CDR3 DNA: TGTGCCAGCAGTGAAACGCGGGGGGCCTACAATGAGCAGTTCTTC.

This clone was detected only a few times. The gene calls are TRBV7-9 and TRBJ1-4; TRBD1 is a possible D gene (5 bases). CDR1 is SEHNR and CDR2 is FQNEAQ in the germline V gene (reference sequence). Deletions cut 7 bases from V and 5 bases from J, with 17 bases between. The CDR3 contains 15 residues. The CDR3 here is CASTPEGRMNEKLFF. CDR3 in DNA: TGTGCCAGCACACCTGAGGGACGGATGAATGAAAAACTGTTTTTT.

The CDR3 region is CASSLTSGVNEQFF. The CDR3 nucleotides are TGCGCCAGCAGCTTGACTAGCGGAGTCAATGAGCAGTTCTTC. The chain joins TRBV5-1 to TRBJ2-1, with TRBD2 matching 8 bases. V was pared by 1 base and J by 6 bases, with 3 bases of the junction left unmatched. The CDR3 length is 14 residues. CDR1 and CDR2 from the germline V gene are SGHRS and YFSETQ.

This clone was seen only a few times. V gene TRBV19 combines with J gene TRBJ2-5; no firm D call. Trimming pared 1 base from V and 5 bases from J, leaving 2 bases between. This CDR3 comprises 11 residues. The germline V gene has CDR1 LNHDA and CDR2 SQIVND (reference sequence). In nucleotides, the CDR3 is TGTGCCAGTAGTATAGCGGAGACCCAGTACTTC. Residues: CASSIAETQYF.

The chain links TRBV5-1 to TRBJ1-6, with a possible D match to TRBD1 (5 bases). Germline V CDR1 and CDR2: SGHRS, YFSETQ. V lost 1 base and J lost 9, with 17 bases in between. CDR3 length: 16 residues. In nucleotides, the CDR3 is TGCGCCAGCAGCTTGACCCCCGGACAAGGCTTTTCACCCCTCCACTTT. Translating gives CASSLTPGQGFSPLHF.

The chain is built from TRBV19 and TRBJ2-1, with 11 bases identical to TRBD2. CDR1 and CDR2 from the germline V gene are LNHDA and SQIVND (reference sequence). This CDR3 is 15 amino acids long. The J segment lost 8 bases and the V segment lost 2 bases, leaving 5 bases of the junction unmatched. This CDR3 is CASSILAGGTYEQFF. CDR3 nucleotides: TGTGCCAGTAGTATACTAGCGGGAGGTACCTATGAGCAGTTCTTC.

The V call is TRBV28, the J call TRBJ2-2; D is unresolved. V was trimmed by 6 bases and J by 7 bases, leaving 18 bases between them. In germline, CDR1 is MDHEN, CDR2 SYDVKM. This CDR3 region has 15 residues. CDR3: CASSGGFHLYGELFF. The CDR3 DNA reads TGTGCCAGCAGCGGCGGTTTTCACCTTTACGGGGAGCTGTTTTTT.

The chain couples TRBV6-5 to TRBJ2-7, with 10 bases identical to TRBD2. Germline CDR1 MNHEY, CDR2 SVGAGI. The trim removed 5 bases at V and 4 bases at J, leaving 8 bases unmatched. CDR3 length: 15 amino acids. The CDR3, as DNA: TGTGCCAGCAGTCCTGGACTAGCGGTGACTTACGAGCAGTACTTC. The encoded protein is CASSPGLAVTYEQYF.

The gene calls are TRBV6-5 and TRBJ2-2, with a weak D call TRBD2 (6 bases). The germline CDR1 and CDR2 sequences are MNHEY and SVGAGI. The CDR3 is 14 residues long. Trimming pared 7 bases from V and 2 bases from J, leaving 11 bases between. As DNA, the CDR3 is TGTGCCAGCAACTCGCGGGGTAACACCGGGGAGCTGTTTTTT. Its translation is CASNSRGNTGELFF.

This clone was counted only a few times. The gene calls are TRBV10-3 and TRBJ2-7, with 7 bases lining up with TRBD1. Per germline, CDR1 ENHRY and CDR2 SYGVKD. Germline trimming cut 6 bases from V and 0 bases from J; bases unmatched to any gene: 5. This CDR3 is 14 amino acids long. The CDR3 DNA follows: TGTGCCATCAGGCCGGGACAGAACTCCTACGAGCAGTACTTC. It codes for CAIRPGQNSYEQYF.

This sequence joins TRBV2 and TRBJ1-1, with a tentative D call TRBD1 (5 bases). The CDR3 consists of 13 residues. Trimming removed 6 bases at V and 10 bases at J, with 18 bases between. Per germline, CDR1 SNHLY and CDR2 FYNNEI. The CDR3: CASSSGRGRRAFF. DNA for the CDR3: TGTGCCAGCAGCTCAGGAAGGGGAAGGAGAGCTTTCTTT.

This sequence joins TRBV5-6 and TRBJ2-5; no clear D gene. The CDR3 length is 16 residues. The V end was cut by 0 bases, the J end by 1 base, with 13 bases between. Germline lookup yields CDR1 SGHDT and CDR2 YYEEEE. As DNA, the CDR3 is TGTGCCAGCAGCTTGGTCCCAGGCTCCTTCCAAGAGACCCAGTACTTC. Its translation is CASSLVPGSFQETQYF.

In its sample, this clone was seen once. This sequence joins TRBV5-1 and TRBJ1-4; TRBD1 agrees at 8 bases. The junction had 11 bases not matched to a gene; V was cut back by 0 bases and J by 13 bases. The CDR3 has 15 amino acids. Germline V gene data show CDR1 as SGHRS and CDR2 as YFSETQ. The CDR3 reads CASSLGDRGRQLLFF. For the CDR3, the DNA is TGCGCCAGCAGCTTGGGAGACAGGGGACGCCAGTTACTGTTTTTT.

This chain connects TRBV28 to TRBJ2-7; D possibly matches TRBD1 or TRBD2 (6 bases each). The V gene lost 7 bases and the J gene lost 0 bases, with 13 bases spanning the gap. Per the germline V gene, CDR1 is MDHEN and CDR2 is SYDVKM. This CDR3 spans 14 amino acids. Here the CDR3 DNA reads TGTGCCAGCATTCAATCGGGGGCCTCCTACGAGCAGTACTTC. Translating gives CASIQSGASYEQYF.

The chain employs TRBV19 and TRBJ1-3; D unclear. This CDR3 spans 15 amino acids. The germline CDR1 and CDR2 sequences are LNHDA and SQIVND (reference sequence). Trimming took off 3 bases at V and 4 bases at J, with 13 bases between the two ends. The CDR3 DNA is TGTGCCAGTAGTATCGGCTGGGCAGCAGGAAACACCATATATTTT. This codes for CASSIGWAAGNTIYF.

This chain connects TRBV9 to TRBJ2-2; D may correspond to TRBD1 or TRBD2 (5 bases each). Germline V gene data show CDR1 as SGDLS and CDR2 as YYNGEE. This CDR3 spans 14 amino acids. The V and J ends lost 2 bases and 5 bases respectively, with 10 bases between them. CDR3 region: CASSVQGGTGELFF. The DNA for the CDR3 is TGTGCCAGCAGCGTCCAGGGCGGGACCGGGGAGCTGTTTTTT. Full variable domain (outside the CDR3, taken from reference TRBV9 and TRBJ2-2): DSGVTQTPKHLITATGQRVTLRCSPRSGDLSVYWYQQSLDQGLQFLIQYYNGEERAKGNILERFSAQQFPDLHSELNLSSLELGDSALYFCASSVQGGTGELFFGEGSRLTVL.

The V call is TRBV25-1, the J call TRBJ1-6; no reliable D call. V lost 7 bases and J 7 bases, leaving 14 bases between the germline ends. Germline-derived CDR1 and CDR2 are MGHDK and SYGVNS. This CDR3 has 14 residues. The CDR3 nucleotides are TGTGCCAGCACCCCCCTGGGCTTGAATTCACCCCTCCACTTT. Encoded protein: CASTPLGLNSPLHF.

The chain employs TRBV5-1 and TRBJ2-5, with D unresolved. Germline V lookup: CDR1 SGHRS, CDR2 YFSETQ. The ends were cut back, 0 bases at V and 1 base at J, with 10 bases in the middle. The CDR3 is 15 amino acids. The CDR3 is CASSLGQTPQETQYF. CDR3 in DNA: TGCGCCAGCAGCTTGGGACAAACACCCCAAGAGACCCAGTACTTC.

This chain connects TRBV9 to TRBJ2-2; 10 bases agree with TRBD2. Germline CDR1 and CDR2: SGDLS and YYNGEE. The junction had 10 bases not matched to a gene; V was cut back by 1 base and J by 7 bases. CDR3 length: 17 residues. CDR3: CASSVKWLAGAGGELFF. DNA for the CDR3: TGTGCCAGCAGCGTAAAGTGGCTAGCGGGAGCGGGCGGGGAGCTGTTTTTT.

The V and J genes are TRBV6-6 and TRBJ1-5, with D hard to call. The CDR3 is 17 residues long. Trimming shortened V by 5 bases and J by 2 bases, and 19 bases separated the two germline ends. In germline, CDR1 is MNHNY, CDR2 SVGAGI (reference sequence). The CDR3 nucleotides read TGTGCCAGCAGTCCCAGAGGCCCTAGGCTTGGCAATCAGCCCCAGCATTTT. Amino acids: CASSPRGPRLGNQPQHF.

The chain combines TRBV6-5 with TRBJ2-7; 12 bases line up with TRBD2. The germline CDR1 and CDR2 sequences are MNHEY and SVGAGI. The CDR3 runs to 15 residues. Trimming at V came to 4 bases and at J to 5 bases, leaving 6 bases not matched to a gene. CDR3 nucleotides: TGTGCCAGCAGTTTGGGACTAGCGGGTATCGACGAGCAGTACTTC. Encoded protein: CASSLGLAGIDEQYF.

The J gene is TRBJ1-6, the V gene TRBV6-6, with D perhaps TRBD1 (5 bases). Germline V gives CDR1 MNHNY, CDR2 SVGAGI (reference sequence). V dropped 3 bases and J dropped 6 bases, with 15 bases sitting between them. The length of the CDR3 is 16 residues. The DNA for the CDR3 is TGTGCCAGCAGTTATAAGGGACCTCCGATTAATTCACCCCTCCACTTT. As protein: CASSYKGPPINSPLHF.

This chain uses TRBV7-6 with TRBJ2-7, with TRBD1 identical over 8 bases. With 5 bases clipped from V and 0 bases from J, the junction kept 6 bases outside the gene matches. CDR1 is SGHVS, CDR2 FNYEAQ, per germline. The length of the CDR3 is 15 residues. CDR3 in DNA: TGTGCCAGCAGCGCGTTTGGGACAGGCTCCTACGAGCAGTACTTC. It codes for CASSAFGTGSYEQYF.

The genes are TRBV27 and TRBJ2-7; D is ambiguous. The CDR3 extends over 15 amino acids. V was shortened by 6 bases and J by 1 base, with 16 bases between the two germline ends. Germline V gives CDR1 MNHEY, CDR2 SMNVEV (reference sequence). Written as DNA, the CDR3 is TGTGCCAGCAGCCTGACCCCATCTCTATCCTACGAGCAGTACTTC. Its protein is CASSLTPSLSYEQYF.